This T cell receptor (beta chain) derives from a study of post-analysis software for immune sequencing data. Study-level information: Relapsing-remitting, secondary progressive and progressive-relapsing forms made up the multiple sclerosis disease courses. Overall study results and limits: Versus controls, multiple sclerosis patients showed significantly lower diversity (normalized Chao1). Pronounced co-clustering by F measure was evident among identically batched samples. A handful of TRBV segments, including TRBV5-6, TRBV5-1 and TRBV20-1, were more frequent in patients than controls.

V was shortened by 4 bases and J by 3 bases, with 11 bases between the two germline ends. Germline V gives CDR1 SGHDN, CDR2 FVKESK. The CDR3 extends over 14 amino acids. TCR beta libraries were prepared from cDNA with unique molecular identifiers. A single record per CDR3 protein comes from TCRdb applying MiXCR to the PCR reads. This table has hundreds of thousands of distinct CDR3 sequences, approximately 60% appearing once. A word on this clonotype: The antigen is unknown.

This TCR derives from a girl aged 2-15 years with multiple sclerosis. Sequencing used blood. The chain is built from TRBV14 and TRBJ2-3; a weak D match, TRBD2 (5 bases). CDR3: CASSRSAATDTQYF. CDR3 DNA: TGTGCCAGCAGCCGATCAGCGGCGACAGATACGCAGTATTTT. Using reference TRBV14 and TRBJ2-3 for the parts outside the CDR3, the full variable domain is EAGVTQFPSHSVIEKGQTVTLRCDPISGHDNLYWYRRVMGKEIKFLLHFVKESKQDESGMPNNRFLAERTGGTYSTLKVQPAELEDSGVYFCASSRSAATDTQYFGPGTRLTVL.